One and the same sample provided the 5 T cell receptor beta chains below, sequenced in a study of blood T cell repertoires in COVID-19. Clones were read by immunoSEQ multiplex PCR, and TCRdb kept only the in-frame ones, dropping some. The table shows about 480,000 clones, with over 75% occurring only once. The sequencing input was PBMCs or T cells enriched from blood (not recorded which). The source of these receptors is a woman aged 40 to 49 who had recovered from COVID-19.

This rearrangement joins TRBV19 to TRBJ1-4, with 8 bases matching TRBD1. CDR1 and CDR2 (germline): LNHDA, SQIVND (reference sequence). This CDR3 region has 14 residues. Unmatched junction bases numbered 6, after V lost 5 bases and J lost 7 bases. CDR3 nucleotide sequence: TGTGCCAGTAGTCGGACAGGGACGGGTGAAAAACTGTTTTTT. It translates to CASSRTGTGEKLFF.

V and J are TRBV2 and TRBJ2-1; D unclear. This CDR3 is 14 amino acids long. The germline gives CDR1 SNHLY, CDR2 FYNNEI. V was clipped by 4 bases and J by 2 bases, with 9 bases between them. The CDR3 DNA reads TGTGCCAGCAGTGCAGTGAACGCCTACAATGAGCAGTTCTTC. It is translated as CASSAVNAYNEQFF.

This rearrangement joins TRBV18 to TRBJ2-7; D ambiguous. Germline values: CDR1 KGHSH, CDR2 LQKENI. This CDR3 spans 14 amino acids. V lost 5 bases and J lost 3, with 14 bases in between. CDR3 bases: TGTGCCAGCTCATCCAGTGATACAAACTACGAGCAGTACTTC. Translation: CASSSSDTNYEQYF. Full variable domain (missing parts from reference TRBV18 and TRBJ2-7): NAGVMQNPRHLVRRRGQEARLRCSPMKGHSHVYWYRQLPEEGLKFMVYLQKENIIDESGMPKERFSAEFPKEGPSILRIQQVVRGDSAAYFCASSSSDTNYEQYFGPGTRLTVT.

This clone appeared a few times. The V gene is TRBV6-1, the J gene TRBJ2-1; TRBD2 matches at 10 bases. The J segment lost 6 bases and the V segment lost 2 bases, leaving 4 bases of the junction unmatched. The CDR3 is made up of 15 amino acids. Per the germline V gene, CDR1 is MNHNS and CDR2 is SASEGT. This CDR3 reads CASSEMASGSNEQFF. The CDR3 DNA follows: TGTGCCAGCAGTGAAATGGCTAGCGGGAGCAATGAGCAGTTCTTC.

The CDR3 nucleotides are TGTGCCAGCAGCTTAGGAGGGACAGGGCTTAACTATGGCTACACCTTC. Its protein is CASSLGGTGLNYGYTF. The chain is built from TRBV11-3 and TRBJ1-2; 9 bases match TRBD1. CDR3 length: 16 residues. Trimming at V came to 1 base and at J to 1 base, leaving 4 bases not matched to a gene. Germline CDR1 SGHNT, CDR2 YENEEA.